The clone carrying this T cell receptor beta chain was seen ten or more times. Its antigen is not known. The data stem from a study of regulatory T cells in long-lasting Graves disease. Broader study findings: Compared with new cases, persistent Graves' patients showed reduced TCR diversity.

After removal of 0 bases from V and 4 bases from J, the junction contained 0 bases not matched to a gene. The CDR3 contains 13 residues. Germline V gives CDR1 DFQATT, CDR2 SNEGSKA (reference sequence). Building of the TCR beta libraries involved iRepertoire HTBI primers and Arm-PCR of CDR3 regions. TCRdb re-called the multiplex PCR reads with MiXCR, one entry per CDR3 protein. Here the sample spans 500,000 or so distinct CDR3 sequences, about 16% being singletons. Time point of the sample: newly diagnosed GD, antithyroid drugs for less than 3 months. PBMCs were the source of the RNA used for TCR sequencing. Another study also made use of these data, one on T cells in Graves' hyperthyroidism and ophthalmopathy.

The V call is TRBV20-1, the J call TRBJ2-5; TRBD2 matches 9 bases. Sequenced here: peripheral blood mononuclear cells (PBMCs), sampled at new diagnosis, from a patient treated with antithyroid drugs. The origin of this receptor is a woman between 40 and 65 years old with Graves disease. The CDR3 nucleotides are TGCAGTGCTAGAGAACTAGCGGGAGAGACCCAGTACTTC. It encodes CSARELAGETQYF.